Listed here are 15 T cell receptor beta chains from one sample, sequenced in a study of T-cell memory formation after mild COVID-19. Each CDR3 protein gets one entry after TCRdb re-called the 5' RACE reads with MiXCR. The sample lists roughly 29,000 distinct CDR3 sequences, approximately 12% occurring once. Sequences were obtained from PBMCs or a T cell subset sorted from them (not recorded which). The receptors shown here come from an adult woman who had mild COVID-19 (a few samples of this study predate the infection). Cell type and time point are not known.

The table lists this clonotype with many counts. The chain uses TRBV30 and TRBJ1-1; D remains unclear. The length of the CDR3 is 13 residues. Germline CDR1 GTSNPN, CDR2 SVGIG (reference sequence). V shed 2 bases and J shed 4 bases, with 11 bases lying between them. The DNA of the CDR3 is TGTGCCTGGAGTCGGGATCGGGGCACTGAAGCTTTCTTT. Translated: CAWSRDRGTEAFF.

Many counts were recorded for this clonotype. The rearrangement uses TRBV10-2 and TRBJ2-1; TRBD2 matches 11 bases. Germline-derived CDR1 and CDR2 are WSHSY and SAAADI. This CDR3 region has 18 residues. J was trimmed by 5 bases and V by 4 bases; bases with no gene match: 13. CDR3 sequence reads: CASSVLWASGGKNNEQFF. As DNA, the CDR3 is TGCGCCAGCAGTGTTTTATGGGCTAGCGGGGGGAAGAACAATGAGCAGTTCTTC.

The chain is built from TRBV14 and TRBJ2-3; tentative D call: TRBD2 (6 bases). The V end lost 1 base, the J end lost 11 bases, and 13 bases lay between the germline ends. Germline lookup yields CDR1 SGHDN and CDR2 FVKESK. The CDR3 covers 13 residues. The CDR3 coding sequence is TGTGCCAGCAGCCAAGGTAGCGGCCAGAGGCAGTATTTT. Translated, it gives CASSQGSGQRQYF. Looking up the rest from reference TRBV14 and TRBJ2-3 gives the full variable domain: EAGVTQFPSHSVIEKGQTVTLRCDPISGHDNLYWYRRVMGKEIKFLLHFVKESKQDESGMPNNRFLAERTGGTYSTLKVQPAELEDSGVYFCASSQGSGQRQYFGPGTRLTVL.

The sample holds many counts of this clonotype. The rearrangement uses TRBV2 and TRBJ2-3; 9 bases map to TRBD2. Germline CDR1 and CDR2: SNHLY and FYNNEI. Trimming at V came to 4 bases and at J to 0 bases, leaving 2 bases not matched to a gene. The CDR3 spans 15 residues. The CDR3 coding sequence is TGTGCCAGCAGTGGCAGCGGGAGGAGCACAGATACGCAGTATTTT. Translation: CASSGSGRSTDTQYF.

This clonotype was counted ten times or more. The genes are TRBV5-1 and TRBJ2-6; D is unclear. This CDR3 is built from 15 residues. The germline gives CDR1 SGHRS, CDR2 YFSETQ. V gave up 2 bases and J gave up 0 bases, with 6 bases separating them. CDR3 bases: TGCGCCAGCAGCTTTGGCCTCTCTGGGGCCAACGTCCTGACTTTC. This translates into CASSFGLSGANVLTF.

This clonotype appeared many times. The genes are TRBV7-9 and TRBJ2-5, with unresolved D. The germline CDR1 and CDR2 sequences are SEHNR and FQNEAQ (reference sequence). This CDR3 has 15 residues. The germline V and J ends were trimmed by 1 base and 3 bases, with 12 bases remaining between them. The chain's CDR3 is CASSLVQAIKETQYF. The CDR3 DNA reads TGTGCCAGCAGCTTAGTTCAGGCCATCAAAGAGACCCAGTACTTC. Complete variable domain (other parts from reference TRBV7-9 and TRBJ2-5): DTGVSQNPRHKITKRGQNVTFRCDPISEHNRLYWYRQTLGQGPEFLTYFQNEAQLEKSRLLSDRFSAERPKGSFSTLEIQRTEQGDSAMYLCASSLVQAIKETQYFGPGTRLLVL.

This clonotype was observed many times. The chain is built from TRBV25-1 and TRBJ1-2; TRBD1 is a possible D gene (5 bases). This CDR3 has 16 residues. The ends were cut back, 3 bases at V and 6 bases at J, with 20 bases in the middle. The germline CDR1 and CDR2 sequences are MGHDK and SYGVNS. DNA for the CDR3: TGTGCCAGCAGTGACCTGGGGGTAAGGGGTGAGAATGGCTACACCTTC. This sequence encodes CASSDLGVRGENGYTF.

This clonotype showed up many times. V usage is TRBV4-2 and J usage is TRBJ2-3, with 11 positions matching TRBD2. CDR1 is LGHNA, CDR2 YNFKEQ, per germline. The CDR3 totals 17 residues. After removal of 4 bases from V and 2 bases from J, the junction contained 8 bases not matched to a gene. The CDR3 DNA is TGTGCCAGCAGCCCCCGGTTAGCGGGGGGGTTCACAGATACGCAGTATTTT. It codes for CASSPRLAGGFTDTQYF.

The genes are TRBV2 and TRBJ2-2, with 12 bases that match TRBD2. The CDR3 is 15 residues long. Germline trimming cut 2 bases from V and 6 bases from J; bases unmatched to any gene: 1. Germline loops: CDR1 SNHLY, CDR2 FYNNEI. CDR3 sequence reads: CASSELAGGPGELFF. CDR3 DNA sequence: TGTGCCAGCAGTGAACTAGCGGGAGGGCCCGGGGAGCTGTTTTTT. Full variable domain (remainder filled in from reference TRBV2 and TRBJ2-2): EPEVTQTPSHQVTQMGQEVILRCVPISNHLYFYWYRQILGQKVEFLVSFYNNEISEKSEIFDDQFSVERPDGSNFTLKIRSTKLEDSAMYFCASSELAGGPGELFFGEGSRLTVL.

This clonotype was recorded at least ten times. The chain links TRBV15 to TRBJ1-2; 8 bases agree with TRBD1. CDR1 is LNHNV and CDR2 is YYDKDF in the germline V gene (reference sequence). V was clipped by 3 bases and J by 4 bases; unmatched bases: 4. This CDR3 has 14 residues. CDR3 DNA: TGTGCCACCAGCAGGGACAGGGAGGCCTATGGCTACACCTTC. The encoded protein is CATSRDREAYGYTF. Full variable domain (missing parts from reference TRBV15 and TRBJ1-2): DAMVIQNPRYQVTQFGKPVTLSCSQTLNHNVMYWYQQKSSQAPKLLFHYYDKDFNNEADTPDNFQSRRPNTSFCFLDIRSPGLGDTAMYLCATSRDREAYGYTFGSGTRLTVV.

The chain carries TRBV11-2 and TRBJ2-7; maybe TRBD1 (5 bases). The CDR3 has 14 residues. In germline, CDR1 is SGHAT, CDR2 FQNNGV. V was trimmed by 0 bases and J by 2 bases, leaving 8 bases between them. CDR3 sequence: CASSLEQVTYEQYF. The CDR3 bases are TGTGCCAGCAGCTTAGAACAGGTTACCTACGAGCAGTACTTC.

This clonotype was seen repeatedly, ten times or more. V is TRBV2 and J is TRBJ1-3, with a tentative D call TRBD1 (5 bases). The V gene's germline CDR1 is SNHLY and CDR2 FYNNEI. Trimming shortened V by 8 bases and J by 2 bases, and 10 bases separated the two germline ends. The CDR3 has 13 residues. The CDR3 here is CASLGETGNTIYF. The CDR3 nucleotides read TGTGCCAGCTTGGGGGAGACTGGAAACACCATATATTTT.

In its sample, this clonotype was seen a few times. The chain has TRBV5-3 and TRBJ1-1, with 10 positions matching TRBD1. TRBV5-3 is recorded as an ORF, its role being uncertain. The CDR3 length is 20 residues. The junction had 15 bases not matched to a gene; V was cut back by 1 base and J by 0 bases. This CDR3 is CARSLPLSGTGVNMNTEAFF. The CDR3 DNA is TGTGCCAGAAGCTTGCCCCTCTCCGGGACAGGGGTGAACATGAACACTGAAGCTTTCTTT.

This clonotype was recorded at least ten times. The chain employs TRBV24-1 and TRBJ2-2; 10 bases are shared with TRBD2. Germline assignment: CDR1 KGHDR and CDR2 SFDVKD. This CDR3 has 14 amino acids. V trimming: 7 bases; J trimming: 4 bases; junction bases outside the gene matches: 2. CDR3 residues: CATRSGRGTGELFF. The CDR3 nucleotides read TGTGCCACCAGAAGCGGGAGGGGCACCGGGGAGCTGTTTTTT.

In its sample, this clonotype was seen many times. The chain carries TRBV2 and TRBJ2-3, with D maybe TRBD1 (5 bases). Germline CDR1 reads SNHLY; CDR2 reads FYNNEI. CDR3 size: 12 residues. V was trimmed by 9 bases and J by 4 bases, leaving 11 bases between them. In DNA form, the CDR3 reads TGTGCCAGTGAAGGGGTCGCAGATACGCAGTATTTT. This gives the protein CASEGVADTQYF.